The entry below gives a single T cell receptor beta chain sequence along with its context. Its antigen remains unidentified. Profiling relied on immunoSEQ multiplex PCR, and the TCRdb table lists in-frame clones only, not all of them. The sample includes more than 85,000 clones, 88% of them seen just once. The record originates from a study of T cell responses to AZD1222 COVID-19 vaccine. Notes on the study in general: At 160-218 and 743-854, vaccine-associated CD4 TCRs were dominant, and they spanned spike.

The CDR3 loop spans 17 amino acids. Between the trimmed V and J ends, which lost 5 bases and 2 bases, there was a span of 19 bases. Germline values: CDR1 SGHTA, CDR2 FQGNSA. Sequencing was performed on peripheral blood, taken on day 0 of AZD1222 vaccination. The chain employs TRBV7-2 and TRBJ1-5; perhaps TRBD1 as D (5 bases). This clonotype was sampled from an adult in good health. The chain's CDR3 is CASSPLSGGRGNQPQHF. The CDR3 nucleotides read TGTGCCAGCAGCCCATTGTCGGGGGGTAGGGGCAATCAGCCCCAGCATTTT. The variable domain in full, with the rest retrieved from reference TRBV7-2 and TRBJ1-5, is GAGVSQSPSNKVTEKGKDVELRCDPISGHTALYWYRQSLGQGLEFLIYFQGNSAPDKSGLPSDRFSAERTGGSVSTLTIQRTQQEDSAVYLCASSPLSGGRGNQPQHFGDGTRLSIL.